This T cell receptor beta chain was sequenced for a study of T cell repertoires in cytomegalovirus infection. On the study more broadly: Evidence of both CMV infection and a matching HLA type came from public TCR beta signatures.

Study-wide points: Using cumulative public TCR beta family frequency, the authors identified those who carried CMV together with the relevant HLA. There were HLA-C-restricted CMV-specific TCR beta clonotypes dominating the ex vivo response.

TCRdb re-derived calls from the reads in MiXCR, one entry per CDR3 protein. The table lists approximately 200,000 distinct CDR3 sequences, over 20% of them singletons, with roughly 18% in the top ten. Comments on this clonotype: The antigen remains unidentified.

The CDR3 is made up of 15 amino acids. From germline, CDR1 is DFQATT and CDR2 SNEGSKA (reference sequence). Trimming shortened V by 0 bases and J by 4 bases, and 16 bases separated the two germline ends. The chain uses TRBV20-1 and TRBJ2-7, with a tentative D call TRBD2 (6 bases). The source is a human donor in good health (CMV status not recorded). Some clones in this sample may be carry-over from other donors' samples. Sequenced: CD8+ T cells from PBMCs. CDR3 sequence (DNA): TGCAGTGCTAGAGATCTCGGCAGGGAGGTATACGAGCAGTACTTC. This codes for CSARDLGREVYEQYF.